This T cell receptor beta chain was identified during a study of cytomegalovirus exposure and HLA in healthy donors (dated by TCRdb to about 2017). As for the study more broadly: An earlier analysis of several hundred of the donors reported approximately 260 Gb of sequence data and 117 million unique TCR beta sequences obtained from some 170 million T cells. An early release covering more than 500 HLA-typed donors comprised about 320 gigabases of sequencing data and around 85 million unique TCR sequences. The genetic ancestry cluster associated with self-reported Caucasian donors included 70% to 85% of the roughly 410 genotyped donors. The study aimed to test whether cataloging public T cell receptors could reveal signatures of past pathogen exposure. The T cell repertoires of several hundred subjects were profiled by immunosequencing and related to cytomegalovirus serostatus. Besides the first cohort of hundreds of subjects, a separate validation cohort made up of over a hundred different subjects was used. The study combined high-throughput TCR immunosequencing, statistical association of individual TCRs with disease status, and machine learning to predict cytomegalovirus infection status. In a later analysis, previously published TCR beta repertoires from several hundred donors were re-analyzed and high-resolution HLA genotyping was added so that TCR occurrence patterns could be studied. Rather than using new phenotypic data, the later analysis identified candidate immune exposures from TCR beta sequences and from how often those sequences occurred across donors. An earlier analysis of about 620 of the donors applied high-throughput TCR beta sequencing to assess whether each TCR beta V gene segment acted as functional or pseudogenic. Donor age, sex, ethnicity and CMV serostatus were compiled alongside the repertoire data. Genome-wide SNP genotypes for about 55% of the roughly 670 donors were used in a later genetic analysis, which treated that subset as a discovery cohort. All discovery cohort repertoires had been generated using a single sequencing platform. HLA typing covered class I and class II loci at four-digit resolution. Typing coverage differed by locus: A, B, C, DRB1 and DQB1 were typed in roughly 620-630 donors, DQA1 in 522, DPA1 in 606, and DPB1 in approximately 450. Several DR-DQ haplotypes were handled as single units for association and clustering, since linkage in the cohort was strong. Among some 400 genotyped donors of the cohort, an average of approximately 240,000 unique TCR beta nucleotide sequences was sequenced per donor, of which about 18% were non-productive. Summary of the overall study and its limitations: The only immune exposure information available for the cohort was CMV serostatus. When HLA alleles, especially DR and DQ, strongly co-occurred, attributing TCR associations to individual alleles was difficult. An association between a missense DCLRE1C variant and V-gene and J-gene trimming of TCR beta chains was found in a later genetic analysis and replicated in an independent cohort. Only TCR beta chains were sequenced in this cohort, and the absence of alpha or paired-chain data limited detectable features. A cluster of highly shared sequence variants was judged likely to be a technical artifact of the sequencing pipeline. It was suggested by the authors that the approach could potentially be generalized to other disease states and immunological phenotypes. An earlier analysis of around 540 of the donors showed that most TCR beta V segments appeared in productive rearrangements either about 90% or about 30% of the time, which broadly matched IMGT annotations. Sequencing depth was assumed to be roughly uniform across donors in the presence/absence analyses, though that assumption may not hold. Cytomegalovirus status was reported to be diagnosed by the classifier with high specificity and sensitivity in both the original and validation cohorts. HLA typing was unavailable for some donors at each locus, so association tests used only the typed subset. A later analysis found that TCR association rates varied across HLA loci, with DRB1 alleles showing the most associated TCRs and HLA-C alleles the fewest. Specific HLA alleles were associated with 15,000 to 20,000 TCR beta sequences at a false discovery rate of 0.05 in a later analysis. In vitro tests confirmed that a few of the cytomegalovirus-associated TCR beta chains recognize cytomegalovirus antigens. Because counts were too low, about 18 rarely observed V segments, including chromosome 9 orphons, were excluded from the earlier analysis of 587 of the donors. In a later genetic analysis, fewer N-insertions in productive TCRs were reported among donors in an Asian-associated ancestry cluster than the approximately 630-donor mean. Because the 87-base-pair reads could not distinguish some IMGT-functional V segments, including TRBV6-2 and TRBV6-3, those segments were excluded. In a later analysis, several top co-occurrence clusters were reported to appear linked to parvovirus B19, influenza, CMV and Epstein-Barr virus. Correlated functional status among segregating V segments might be attributable to linkage disequilibrium, but an unknown experimental factor could not be ruled out. A further reported finding was that TCR beta sequences accurately predicted the HLA-A and HLA-B alleles for most subjects in the first cohort. In the study, some 180 TCR beta chains were listed as associated with cytomegalovirus. Most TCR sequences were observed very rarely across donors, whereas some public TCRs were present in many individuals. A later analysis found that most CMV-associated TCR beta chains appeared HLA-restricted, with HLA associations seemingly driven largely by CMV exposure. In a later analysis, HLA-associated TCR beta chains showed more clonal expansion and lower generation probabilities than non-associated chains that were equally common.

To prepare the library, the immunoSEQ multiplex PCR assay was applied. A mixture of 60 forward primers for TCR Vbeta segments and 13 reverse primers for TCR Jbeta segments was used in the multiplex PCR. Amplification of the CDR3 region of rearranged TCR beta genes was performed with a multiplex PCR assay on genomic DNA. The amplified TCR beta libraries were sequenced on the Illumina HiSeq System as 87-base-pair reads. The published analysis was carried out like this. A later analysis tallied 75 million to 95 million unique TCR beta chains across the 666 repertoires, and approximately 12 million of those chains were shared by two or more donors. To remove PCR and sequencing errors, raw reads were error-corrected and collapsed into unique sequences using a nearest-neighbor algorithm that merged closely related sequences. CDR3 sequences were aligned to IMGT reference sequences to assign V, D and J gene segments. For a sequence to be retained, a match of at least six nucleotides was required to both a V gene segment and a J gene segment. A rearrangement was called productive if the CDR3 had no stop codons and remained in frame with V and J, and every other rearrangement was called non-productive. Following IMGT convention, CDR3 was defined as the stretch from the second conserved V-encoded cysteine to the conserved J-encoded phenylalanine. The earlier analysis of about 560 of the donors excluded any sequence lacking an unambiguous match to a single V gene segment. In an earlier analysis of several hundred of the donors, a V segment was called functional when productive rearrangements were above 56.7%, and segregating when the standard deviation between donors exceeded 5%. A statistical classification framework was built to diagnose cytomegalovirus status from the catalog of TCR beta chain sequences. V and J gene assignment, in a later analysis, came from comparing TCR nucleotide sequences with IMGT/GENE-DB human TR gene sequences. The TCRdist pipeline was used in a later analysis to assign CDR3 sequences and most-parsimonious VDJ recombination scenarios. In a later analysis, each TCR beta chain was defined by its CDR3 amino acid sequence together with its V-gene family, and reads lacking a unique V-gene family were excluded. As a way to deal with suspected cross-contamination and a sequencing artifact, a later analysis dropped over 550 nucleotide sequences that were highly shared and had low generation probability. In a later analysis, a clonal expansion index for each public chain was calculated from normalized within-repertoire ranks of inferred template counts. A later analysis computed generation probabilities with a VDJ recombination model fitted to out-of-frame rearrangements, and checked the results against IGoR. A later analysis scored TCR-TCR, TCR-HLA and TCR-CMV co-occurrence with hypergeometric tests, applying a repertoire-size bias correction to TCR pairs. To estimate false discovery rates, a later analysis permuted the HLA or CMV assignments 20 times. In a later analysis, co-occurring TCRs were grouped using DBSCAN, and TCRdist sequence similarity was added for clustering within HLA-allele-positive subsets. For co-occurrence clustering, repertoires with fewer than 30,000 or more than 120,000 public chains were excluded, along with roughly five repertoires with anomalous nucleotide sharing. The clones in this table, taken by TCRdb from immuneACCESS, are in-frame only. Not every clone is retained; where verified, under half of the shortfall comes from an unresolved V gene, and the cause of the rest is unknown. The V and J calls and clone size are taken from that table; D and trimming were inferred from the DNA. Here the sample has more than 50,000 clones; 72% occur a single time. Of the sample, about 22% falls within the top ten clones.

CDR1 and CDR2 are drawn from the germline V gene: SQVTM, ANQGSEA. The CDR3 goes from the cysteine to the phenylalanine over 14 residues. Solely the CDR3 DNA is kept, with 42 bases framed from the first base. The germline V end is reduced by 1 base and the J end by 2 bases; junction bases left unmatched: 1. The cohort comprised under 700 healthy bone marrow donors. Cohort members were all nominally healthy when sampled, although unrecorded immune exposures were likely present. The donor tested CMV seropositive and was one of the 289 seropositive cohort members. A peripheral blood sample was provided by each donor, and peripheral blood mononuclear cells were used for TCR beta sequencing. Genomic DNA extraction from the blood cell samples was performed with the Qiagen DNeasy Blood Extraction Kit. Note on this clone: Its antigen is not yet known. No per-base quality is available; no much larger clone lies one base away.

The chain is assembled from TRBV29-1 and TRBJ2-3, and 9 bases in between align with TRBD2. Material: PBMCs. The TCR sequence derives from a woman aged 45 to 65 in good health and CMV-seropositive. The sequenced DNA: TGCAGCGTTGAAGTAGCGGGGGTCACAGATACGCAGTATTTT. Its protein is CSVEVAGVTDTQYF.